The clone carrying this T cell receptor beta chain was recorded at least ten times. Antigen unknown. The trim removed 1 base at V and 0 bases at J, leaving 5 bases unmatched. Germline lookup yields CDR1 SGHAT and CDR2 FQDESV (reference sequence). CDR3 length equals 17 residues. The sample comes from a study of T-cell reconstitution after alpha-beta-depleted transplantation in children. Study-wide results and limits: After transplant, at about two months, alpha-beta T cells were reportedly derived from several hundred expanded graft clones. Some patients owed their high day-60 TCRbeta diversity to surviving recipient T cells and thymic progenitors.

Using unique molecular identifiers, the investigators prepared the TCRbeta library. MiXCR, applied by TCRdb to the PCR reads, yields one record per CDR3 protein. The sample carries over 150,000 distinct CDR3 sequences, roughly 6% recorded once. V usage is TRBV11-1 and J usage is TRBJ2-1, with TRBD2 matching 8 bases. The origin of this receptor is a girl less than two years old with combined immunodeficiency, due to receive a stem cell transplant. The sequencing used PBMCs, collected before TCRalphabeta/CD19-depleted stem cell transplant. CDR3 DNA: TGTGCCAGCAGCTTAGACCCCAGCGGGAGCTCCTACAATGAGCAGTTCTTC. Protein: CASSLDPSGSSYNEQFF.